The present T cell receptor beta chain was sequenced within a study of blood T cell repertoires in COVID-19. Study-wide background: Sites across the United States, Italy and Spain contributed samples from acute and convalescent COVID-19.

The V and J ends lost 3 bases and 4 bases, in that order; junction bases with no gene match: 10. The CDR3 consists of 18 residues. Germline CDR1 MNHEY, CDR2 SMNVEV (reference sequence). The assay was immunoSEQ multiplex PCR, and TCRdb's table has in-frame clones only and misses some. The repertoire includes roughly 200,000 clones, 85% of them detected once, and approximately 8% sits in the top ten. The chain combines TRBV27 with TRBJ1-3, with 12 nucleotides matching TRBD1. The material sequenced was peripheral blood. This TCR came from a woman aged 60-70 years with acute or convalescent COVID-19. CDR3 DNA: TGTGCCAGCAGTTTCCTAGCCCCGGGACAGGGGGCAGGAAACACCATATATTTT. It translates to CASSFLAPGQGAGNTIYF.